These 10 T cell receptor beta chains share one sample of origin, sequenced in a study of CD8 T cells in Susac syndrome. RNA in amounts of roughly 0.5 to 1 ug was reverse transcribed with random hexamers. One entry per CDR3 protein, called by TCRdb with MiXCR from the immunoSEQ multiplex PCR reads. The sample gives approximately 210,000 distinct CDR3 sequences, less than 95% of which show up once; 0.15% is in the top ten. The sequencing input was CD4+ T cells from PBMCs. The receptors here all came from a human donor with Susac syndrome.

CDR3 in amino acids: CASSLGAGNGGAFF. The CDR3 coding sequence is TGTGCCAGCAGTTTAGGTGCAGGGAATGGTGGAGCTTTCTTT. The chain is built from TRBV12-3 or TRBV12-4 and TRBJ1-1, with D maybe TRBD1 (5 bases). The V end was cut by 1 base, the J end by 10 bases, with 16 bases between. The length of the CDR3 is 14 residues.

The chain employs TRBV12-3 or TRBV12-4 and TRBJ2-1, with 12 bases fitting TRBD2. The length of the CDR3 is 16 residues. V lost 6 bases to trimming and J lost 8 bases; unmatched junction nucleotides: 11. CDR3 sequence reads: CASSRLLAGGLDEQFF. CDR3 in DNA: TGTGCCAGCAGCCGCCTTCTAGCGGGGGGGCTTGATGAGCAGTTCTTC.

The chain is built from TRBV12-3 or TRBV12-4 and TRBJ2-2, with TRBD2 matching 12 bases. J lost 5 bases, V lost 3 bases, and 4 bases had no gene match. The length of the CDR3 is 16 residues. The CDR3 here is CASSFLAGGRTGELFF. The CDR3 coding sequence is TGTGCCAGCAGTTTCCTAGCGGGGGGGAGGACCGGGGAGCTGTTTTTT.

The rearrangement uses TRBV20-1 and TRBJ1-5, with no clear D. CDR3 length equals 14 residues. With 3 bases removed from V and 3 bases from J, the gap between germline ends came to 12 bases. CDR1 is DFQATT, CDR2 SNEGSKA, per germline (reference sequence). The CDR3 region has the DNA TGCAGTGCTAGCGGCCAGTACCACAATCAGCCCCAGCATTTT. It is translated as CSASGQYHNQPQHF.

The V gene is TRBV12-3 or TRBV12-4, the J gene TRBJ1-5; TRBD1 matches 11 bases. Trimming took 3 bases from V and 2 from J; bases not matched to a gene: 3. CDR3 length: 16 amino acids. The CDR3 coding sequence is TGTGCCAGCAGTTTTGGGACAGGGGGAGGCAATCAGCCCCAGCATTTT. This translates into CASSFGTGGGNQPQHF.

The chain recombines TRBV5-1 with TRBJ2-5; D unclear. This CDR3 spans 14 amino acids. Germline assignment: CDR1 SGHRS and CDR2 YFSETQ. V lost 0 bases to trimming and J lost 2 bases, with 8 bases between them. CDR3 DNA: TGCGCCAGCAGCTTGGAGGCAGAGCAAGAGACCCAGTACTTC. Its translation: CASSLEAEQETQYF.

The chain uses TRBV25-1 and TRBJ2-7; D unclear. Germline assignment: CDR1 MGHDK and CDR2 SYGVNS. This CDR3 spans 13 amino acids. Trimming took off 1 base at V and 2 bases at J, with 6 bases between the two ends. CDR3 coding DNA: TGTGCCAGCAGTGAATCCCAAGCCTACGAGCAGTACTTC. Amino acids: CASSESQAYEQYF.

The rearrangement links TRBV6-6 to TRBJ2-3; TRBD1 or TRBD2 may be the D gene (6 bases each). The germline V and J ends were trimmed by 7 bases and 3 bases, with 17 bases remaining between them. Germline V lookup: CDR1 MNHNY, CDR2 SVGAGI (reference sequence). The CDR3 loop spans 15 amino acids. As DNA, the CDR3 is TGTGCCAGCACCAAAGATAGGGGGAGGACAGATACGCAGTATTTT. It codes for CASTKDRGRTDTQYF.

The rearrangement links TRBV9 to TRBJ1-6; the D gene is possibly TRBD1 (5 bases). V was cut by 0 bases and J by 7 bases, with 8 bases left in between. This CDR3 is 14 amino acids long. Germline CDR1 SGDLS, CDR2 YYNGEE. CDR3 nucleotides: TGTGCCAGCAGCGTAGGGCCAGGGAATTCACCCCTCCACTTT. It encodes CASSVGPGNSPLHF. The full variable domain, rest sourced from reference TRBV9 and TRBJ1-6, is DSGVTQTPKHLITATGQRVTLRCSPRSGDLSVYWYQQSLDQGLQFLIQYYNGEERAKGNILERFSAQQFPDLHSELNLSSLELGDSALYFCASSVGPGNSPLHFGNGTRLTVT.

The rearrangement joins TRBV6-1 to TRBJ1-6, with D unclear. There are 13 residues in the CDR3. Between the trimmed V and J ends, which lost 4 bases and 8 bases, there was a span of 9 bases. Germline V lookup: CDR1 MNHNS, CDR2 SASEGT. The DNA of the CDR3 is TGTGCCAGCAGTGGTTTACTGGATTCACCCCTCCACTTT. This sequence encodes CASSGLLDSPLHF.